Listed below are T cell receptor beta chains from one sample, sequenced in a study of blood T cell repertoires in COVID-19. The table came from immunoSEQ multiplex PCR; TCRdb's copy has only in-frame clones and leaves some out. The data hold about 200,000 clones, with 65% to 85% observed a single time. The sample was peripheral blood. Receptor source: an elderly woman with acute or convalescent COVID-19. The CDR3 runs from the conserved cysteine through the conserved F or W. Fields, in order: CDR3 DNA, CDR3 protein, clone size, D gene, J gene, V gene. The D gene is left open where the match is weak. Clone size is shown for a subset of rows, as once, few, many or a class of expanded clone.

TGTGCCAGCCGGACAGGGGTGGTCGGGGAGCTGTTTTTT	CASRTGVVGELFF	-	TRBD1	TRBJ2-2	TRBV28
TGTGCCAGGGAACAGGGGATTGCGGGGCCCACTGAAGCTTTCTTT	CAREQGIAGPTEAFF	once	TRBD1	TRBJ1-1	TRBV11-2
TGTGCCAGCAGTTACTTCAGGTCCGGGGAGCTGTTTTTT	CASSYFRSGELFF	-	-	TRBJ2-2	TRBV6-5
TGTGCCAGTAGTATAAGGGAGGCAACTGAAGCTTTCTTT	CASSIREATEAFF	-	-	TRBJ1-1	TRBV19
TGCGCCAGCAGCTTGGTTGGCCGGGAAACCTACGAGCAGTACTTC	CASSLVGRETYEQYF	few	-	TRBJ2-7	TRBV5-1
TGTGCCAGCAGCTTAGCGGGACAGGGGATGAATGAGCAGTTCTTC	CASSLAGQGMNEQFF	-	TRBD1	TRBJ2-1	TRBV7-7
TGTGCCAGCAGCTCATACAGGGAGGGAGAGACCCAGTACTTC	CASSSYREGETQYF	-	-	TRBJ2-5	TRBV5-8
TGTGCCAGCTCCGCGGAGTCCGGAGGGAACACTGAAGCTTTCTTT	CASSAESGGNTEAFF	-	-	TRBJ1-1	TRBV19
TGTGCCTGGAGTGTAAATCCCGGTCGTGAGCAGTACTTC	CAWSVNPGREQYF	-	-	TRBJ2-7	TRBV30
TGCGCCAGCAGCCAGGTAGCGGGGTTGGATGAGCAGTTCTTC	CASSQVAGLDEQFF	-	TRBD2	TRBJ2-1	TRBV4-1
TGTGCCAGTCACCCGAACGACAAGACAGGCCCCTATGGCTACACCTTC	CASHPNDKTGPYGYTF	-	-	TRBJ1-2	TRBV19
TGTGCCAGCAGTAAGACTGTCTCTGGAAACACCATATATTTT	CASSKTVSGNTIYF	-	-	TRBJ1-3	TRBV6-2/TRBV6-3
TGTGCCAGCAGTTACGCGCCGGGACAGGGGGCTGCTACGCAGTATTTT	CASSYAPGQGAATQYF	-	TRBD1	TRBJ2-3	TRBV6-6
TGCGCCAGCAGTGAGTCTTGTGGAGCGGGGGAGAGCTCCTACAATGAGCAGTTCTTC	CASSESCGAGESSYNEQFF	once	TRBD2	TRBJ2-1	TRBV10-1
TGTGCCAGCAGCAATGGCAAACAAGCGGGTAATGAGCAGTTCTTC	CASSNGKQAGNEQFF	few	-	TRBJ2-1	TRBV21-1
TGTGCCAGTAGTATAGTGGAGGATGTCGCTGAAGCTTTCTTT	CASSIVEDVAEAFF	-	-	TRBJ1-1	TRBV19
TGTGCCAGCAGTTTAGACAGGGTGGAAACCCAGCATTTT	CASSLDRVETQHF	-	-	TRBJ1-5	TRBV12-3/TRBV12-4
TGTGCCAGCAGTGAGAGGGGGCGCGTTTGGGCAGATACGCAGTATTTT	CASSERGRVWADTQYF	-	TRBD1	TRBJ2-3	TRBV6-1
TGTGCCAGCAGCAAAGTCGGGGACAAAAGGGTTAGCTCTGGAAACACCATATATTTT	CASSKVGDKRVSSGNTIYF	-	-	TRBJ1-3	TRBV21-1
TGTGCCAGCAGCTTAGGGGCTAGCGGATCTAGCACAGATACGCAGTATTTT	CASSLGASGSSTDTQYF	-	TRBD2	TRBJ2-3	TRBV7-2
TGTGCCATCAGTGAGAACCCCGCAGGGGATTTTAATGAAAAACTGTTTTTT	CAISENPAGDFNEKLFF	-	-	TRBJ1-4	TRBV10-3
TGTGCCAGCAGCTTCCCCACCAGCGGGGGGTCTAGCACAGATACGCAGTATTTT	CASSFPTSGGSSTDTQYF	-	TRBD2	TRBJ2-3	TRBV7-9